The sequence of this T cell receptor beta chain was determined in a study of cytomegalovirus exposure and HLA in healthy donors. In the study overall: In a previous analysis, nearly 120 million unique TCR beta sequences were found from 150 million to 200 million T cells. Study outcomes and limitations: Data from an earlier analysis indicated that most TCR beta V segments were productive either about 87% or about 30% of the time. Across all donors, roughly uniform sequencing depth was an assumption of the presence/absence analyses.

Healthy bone marrow donors made up the donor group. This PCR relied on a set of 60 Vbeta primers and 13 Jbeta primers. Sequencing was performed with immunoSEQ multiplex PCR; in TCRdb, only in-frame clones are kept and a portion is missing. Found here are about 170,000 clones, around four fifths of them singletons; the top ten hold 2.5% to 3.5%. Regarding this clone: What it binds is unknown.

The source material was PBMCs. The TCR comes from a female donor in good health and CMV-seronegative.

CDR3 protein: CASNAGYTDTQYF. CDR3 nucleotides: TGTGCCAGCAACGCGGGGTACACAGATACGCAGTATTTT. The V and J genes are TRBV6-5 and TRBJ2-3, with D possibly matching TRBD2 (6 bases). The CDR3 is 13 residues long. The germline V and J ends were trimmed by 7 bases and 2 bases, with 10 bases remaining between them. CDR1 and CDR2 (germline): MNHEY, SVGAGI.